Reported below is one TCR beta chain. This entry comes from a study of cytomegalovirus exposure and HLA in healthy donors. The PCR was carried out with 60 Vbeta primers and 13 Jbeta primers. This table comes from immunoSEQ multiplex PCR, and its TCRdb copy is limited to in-frame clones, with some not included. The sample comprises about 62,000 clones, approximately 87% of which are singletons, and over 1.1% rests with the top ten. V was clipped by 5 bases and J by 4 bases, with 14 bases between them. In germline, CDR1 is MDHEN, CDR2 SYDVKM. The CDR3 contains 15 residues. This chain connects TRBV28 to TRBJ1-4; TRBD1 might be the D (6 bases). Material: PBMCs. The receptor was derived from a man in his late teens or twenties in good health and CMV-seronegative. CDR3 sequence (DNA): TGTGCCAGCAGTCCCTTAGACAGGAGTAATGAAAAACTGTTTTTT. The encoded protein is CASSPLDRSNEKLFF.